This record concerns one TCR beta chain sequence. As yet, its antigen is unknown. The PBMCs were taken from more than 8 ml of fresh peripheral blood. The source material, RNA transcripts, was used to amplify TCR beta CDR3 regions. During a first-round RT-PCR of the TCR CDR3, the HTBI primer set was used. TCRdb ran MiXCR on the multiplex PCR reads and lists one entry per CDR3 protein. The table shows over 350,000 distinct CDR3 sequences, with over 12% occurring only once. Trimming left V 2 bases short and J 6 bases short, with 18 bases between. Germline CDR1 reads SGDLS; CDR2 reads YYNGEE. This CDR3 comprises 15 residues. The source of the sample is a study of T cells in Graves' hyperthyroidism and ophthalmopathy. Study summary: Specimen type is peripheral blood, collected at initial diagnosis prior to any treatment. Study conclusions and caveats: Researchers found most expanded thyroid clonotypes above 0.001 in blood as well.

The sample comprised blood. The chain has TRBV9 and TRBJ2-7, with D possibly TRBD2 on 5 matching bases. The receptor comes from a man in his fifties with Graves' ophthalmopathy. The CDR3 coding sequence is TGTGCCAGCAGCGTCTCGACTACGCAGTTAGCCGAGCAGTACTTC. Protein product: CASSVSTTQLAEQYF.